The present TCR beta chain was sequenced within a study of Ad26.COV2.S vaccination and SARS-CoV-2 variants. The ends lost 5 bases at V and 7 bases at J; junction bases unmatched: 3. The CDR3 is made up of 15 amino acids. Per the germline V gene, CDR1 is SGHVS and CDR2 is FNYEAQ. Clones were sequenced by immunoSEQ multiplex PCR, and TCRdb holds only the in-frame ones, with some missing. The top ten clones hold 3% to 3.5% of a sample with 300,000 to 500,000 clones, 88% of them seen once. Treatment denoted: some 20 received Ad26.COV2.S at low or high dose, single or two shots; 5 received placebo; per-sample allocation not given. All samples were drawn on day 63, counting from the first vaccine or placebo injection.

The clonotype originates from a person aged 18 to 65 who received the Ad26.COV2.S COVID-19 vaccine or a placebo. This rearrangement joins TRBV7-6 to TRBJ2-1; 15 bases are a match to TRBD2. Sample: peripheral blood, taken in a trial of Ad26.COV2.S vaccine versus placebo. CDR3: CASSTGLAGGNEQFF. Here the CDR3 DNA reads TGTGCCAGCAGCACGGGACTAGCGGGGGGTAATGAGCAGTTCTTC.